This TCR beta chain was identified in a study of cytomegalovirus exposure and HLA in healthy donors. Germline values: CDR1 SQVTM, CDR2 ANQGSEA. After removal of 8 bases from V and 4 bases from J, the junction contained 13 bases not matched to a gene. CDR3 size: 15 residues. The PCR made use of 60 Vbeta and 13 Jbeta primers. Sequenced by immunoSEQ multiplex PCR; TCRdb stores in-frame clones only, minus some. The sample yields 150,000 to 200,000 clones, 70% to 80% seen once. This clonotype was obtained from a woman younger than 45 in good health and CMV-seropositive. The chain employs TRBV29-1 and TRBJ2-3; 9 bases line up with TRBD1. Material for sequencing was PBMCs. The CDR3 is CSSGVGQGFSDTQYF. The CDR3 bases are TGCAGCTCTGGGGTGGGACAGGGTTTTTCAGATACGCAGTATTTT.